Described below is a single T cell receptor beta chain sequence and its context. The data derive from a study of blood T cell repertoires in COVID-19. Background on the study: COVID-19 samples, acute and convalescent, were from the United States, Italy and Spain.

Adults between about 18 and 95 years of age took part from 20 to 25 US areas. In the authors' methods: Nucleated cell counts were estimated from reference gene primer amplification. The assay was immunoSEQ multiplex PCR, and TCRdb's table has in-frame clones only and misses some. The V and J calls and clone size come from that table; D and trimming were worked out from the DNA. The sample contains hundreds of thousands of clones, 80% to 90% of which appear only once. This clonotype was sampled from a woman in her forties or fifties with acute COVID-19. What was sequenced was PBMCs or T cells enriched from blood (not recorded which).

The CDR3 loop is CASNLNSVPYEQYF. In nucleotides, the CDR3 is TGTGCCAGCAACCTGAATAGCGTCCCCTACGAGCAGTACTTC. The chain combines TRBV7-9 with TRBJ2-7; weak D call: TRBD2 (5 bases). CDR3 length: 14 amino acids. Trimming cost V 7 bases and J 2 bases, with 15 bases left between them. Germline assignment: CDR1 SEHNR and CDR2 FQNEAQ (reference sequence).